This TCR beta chain was retrieved from a study of blood T cells in healthy people across ages. Study findings and constraints: Per-million-T-cell TCR beta diversity fell roughly linearly with age. The study found TCR beta diversity correlated strongly with naive T cell percentage.

Every donor contributed around 10 milliliters of peripheral blood by blood draw. Each sample used at least 6 million PBMCs. Note on this clonotype: The antigen remains undetermined. One junction end disagrees with the germline gene, perhaps due to a read error.

Together with a sample-barcoded 5' primer, a J-beta primer mix was included in a second PCR lasting roughly 6 to 12 cycles. TCRdb re-called the 5' RACE reads through MiXCR, storing one row per CDR3 protein. The table shows around 1,500,000 distinct CDR3 sequences, with approximately 40% occurring only once. The CDR3 consists of 20 residues. Germline V lookup: CDR1 SSHAT, CDR2 FNYEAQ (reference sequence). What was sequenced was blood. This TCR derives from a young woman in good health. The chain uses TRBV7-7 and TRBJ2-1, with 7 bases that match TRBD2. CDR3 protein: CASSPGGAGRQIVPYNEQFF. CDR3 nucleotides: TGTGCTAGCAGCCCTGGGGGAGCGGGGCGGCAGATTGTCCCCTACAATGAGCAGTTCTTC.